Below, 31 T cell receptor beta chains from the same sample are listed, as sequenced in a study of blood T cell repertoires in COVID-19. Generated by immunoSEQ multiplex PCR, the TCRdb table keeps only in-frame clones and is missing some. Counted here are fewer than 350,000 clones, 86% occurring once; the ten biggest clones make up over 10%. Sequencing was done on a sample of peripheral blood. These receptors were collected from a woman in her seventies with COVID-19, enrolled during active disease.

The J gene is TRBJ2-7, the V gene TRBV2, with 8 bases fitting TRBD1. Germline V lookup: CDR1 SNHLY, CDR2 FYNNEI. This CDR3 has 13 amino acids. V lost 4 bases, J lost 6 bases, and 5 bases stayed unmatched. The CDR3 sequence: CASSGQGAGEQYF. CDR3 nucleotide sequence: TGTGCCAGCAGTGGCCAGGGGGCGGGCGAGCAGTACTTC.

The chain has TRBV6-1 and TRBJ1-6, with no clear D. Germline CDR1 MNHNS, CDR2 SASEGT. Trimming took 1 base from V and 1 from J, leaving 5 bases between them. This CDR3 region has 15 residues. The CDR3 bases are TGTGCCAGCAGTGAAGGGCAGTCCTATAATTCACCCCTCCACTTT. This gives the protein CASSEGQSYNSPLHF.

V usage is TRBV4-2 and J usage is TRBJ2-7, with D possibly being TRBD2 (5 bases). V lost 0 bases and J 2 bases, leaving 14 bases between the germline ends. Germline assignment: CDR1 LGHNA and CDR2 YNFKEQ. The CDR3 consists of 16 residues. This CDR3 is CASSQERGGLAYEQYF. As DNA, the CDR3 is TGTGCCAGCAGCCAAGAGAGAGGCGGGTTAGCCTACGAGCAGTACTTC.

This chain links TRBV7-9 with TRBJ2-3, with no clear D. Trimming removed 2 bases from V and 6 bases from J, with 6 bases in between. Germline-derived CDR1 and CDR2 are SEHNR and FQNEAQ (reference sequence). This CDR3 region has 12 residues. The CDR3 bases are TGTGCCAGCAGCTTATTAATGGATACGCAGTATTTT. Protein: CASSLLMDTQYF.

The chain is built from TRBV5-1 and TRBJ2-3, with 8 positions matching TRBD2. V was clipped by 3 bases and J by 3 bases; unmatched bases: 9. Germline V CDR1 and CDR2: SGHRS, YFSETQ. CDR3 length: 16 amino acids. CDR3 residues: CASSSAGGRKTDTQYF. The CDR3 coding sequence is TGCGCCAGCAGCTCTGCGGGGGGCCGCAAGACAGATACGCAGTATTTT.

This sequence joins TRBV10-3 and TRBJ2-7; a weak D match, TRBD1 (6 bases). CDR1 and CDR2 from the germline V gene are ENHRY and SYGVKD. Trimming stripped 1 base from V and 3 bases from J, with 13 bases between. This CDR3 has 15 amino acids. The CDR3 is CAISELYRENYEQYF. The CDR3 region has the DNA TGTGCCATCAGTGAGTTGTACAGGGAGAACTACGAGCAGTACTTC.

The chain is built from TRBV5-1 and TRBJ1-1; possible D gene TRBD1, 6 bases. V lost 2 bases and J 0 bases, leaving 14 bases between the germline ends. The CDR3 totals 16 residues. CDR1 SGHRS and CDR2 YFSETQ come from the germline V gene. Here the CDR3 reads CASSFYRANLNTEAFF. Here the CDR3 DNA reads TGCGCCAGCAGCTTTTACAGGGCGAATTTGAACACTGAAGCTTTCTTT.

This clone was observed a few times. The chain combines TRBV4-3 with TRBJ1-6, with unresolved D. This CDR3 comprises 17 residues. Germline V gene lookup returns CDR1 LGHNA and CDR2 YSLEER. V lost 0 bases, J lost 7 bases, and 16 bases lay in between. Here the CDR3 DNA reads TGCGCCAGCAGCCAAGATGTCCAGGATTTCGGAAATTCACCCCTCCACTTT. Its protein product is CASSQDVQDFGNSPLHF.

In its sample, this clone was seen once. The V gene is TRBV6-5, the J gene TRBJ2-2; D is possibly TRBD2 (5 bases). With 5 bases removed from V and 6 bases from J, the gap between germline ends came to 10 bases. In germline, CDR1 is MNHEY, CDR2 SVGAGI. This CDR3 region has 13 residues. The DNA of the CDR3 is TGTGCCAGCAGTAACACCGGGGCCGGGGAGCTGTTTTTT. As protein: CASSNTGAGELFF.

This sequence joins TRBV19 and TRBJ2-5; 11 nucleotides agree with TRBD1. The CDR3 runs to 15 residues. The V and J ends lost 5 bases and 6 bases, in that order; junction bases with no gene match: 8. The germline V gene has CDR1 LNHDA and CDR2 SQIVND (reference sequence). In DNA form, the CDR3 reads TGTGCCAGTAGTCCCCGGACAGGGGGCGCGAAGACCCAGTACTTC. It encodes CASSPRTGGAKTQYF.

J is TRBJ1-3 and V is TRBV6-1; D is perhaps TRBD1 (6 bases). Trimming pared 0 bases from V and 0 bases from J, leaving 9 bases between. This CDR3 comprises 16 residues. CDR1 is MNHNS, CDR2 SASEGT, per germline. The CDR3 DNA reads as TGTGCCAGCAGTGAAGCGAAAGGGGGCTCTGGAAACACCATATATTTT. Its translation is CASSEAKGGSGNTIYF.

V is TRBV2 and J is TRBJ1-6, with D tentatively TRBD1 (6 bases). CDR1 is SNHLY, CDR2 FYNNEI, per germline. CDR3 length: 14 residues. V shed 5 bases and J shed 8 bases, with 13 bases lying between them. The chain's CDR3 is CASSFSGADSPLHF. CDR3 in DNA: TGTGCCAGCAGTTTCTCAGGGGCAGATTCACCCCTCCACTTT. The complete variable domain, with remaining parts taken from reference TRBV2 and TRBJ1-6, reads EPEVTQTPSHQVTQMGQEVILRCVPISNHLYFYWYRQILGQKVEFLVSFYNNEISEKSEIFDDQFSVERPDGSNFTLKIRSTKLEDSAMYFCASSFSGADSPLHFGNGTRLTVT.

The V and J genes are TRBV2 and TRBJ1-4, with TRBD1 matching over 9 bases. V lost 1 base, J lost 7 bases, and 1 base stayed unmatched. CDR1 is SNHLY, CDR2 FYNNEI, per germline. This CDR3 spans 14 amino acids. The chain's CDR3 is CASSEDRGPEKLFF. The CDR3, as DNA: TGTGCCAGCAGTGAAGACAGGGGGCCTGAAAAACTGTTTTTT.

This chain joins TRBV29-1 and TRBJ2-1; D gene unclear. Germline values: CDR1 SQVTM, CDR2 ANQGSEA. CDR3 length equals 11 residues. The ends were cut back, 7 bases at V and 4 bases at J, with 8 bases in the middle. CDR3: CSGDTYNEQFF. The CDR3 DNA sequence: TGCAGCGGAGACACTTACAATGAGCAGTTCTTC.

V is TRBV12-5 and J is TRBJ2-5; a weak D match, TRBD1 (5 bases). Germline lookup yields CDR1 LGHNT and CDR2 FRNRAP. Trimming shortened V by 0 bases and J by 3 bases, and 17 bases separated the two germline ends. The CDR3 runs 17 residues. CDR3 sequence reads: CASGLVKGNRQKETQYF. CDR3 nucleotide sequence: TGTGCTAGTGGTTTGGTAAAGGGCAATAGACAGAAAGAGACCCAGTACTTC.

The chain joins TRBV27 to TRBJ1-2; a possible D gene is TRBD1 (5 bases). Trimming left V 2 bases short and J 8 bases short, with 12 bases between. Germline-derived CDR1 and CDR2 are MNHEY and SMNVEV (reference sequence). The CDR3 contains 13 residues. The CDR3: CASSLAVEGGYTF. Here the CDR3 DNA reads TGTGCCAGCAGTTTAGCAGTGGAGGGGGGCTACACCTTC.

This clone was detected only once. The V and J genes are TRBV6-5 and TRBJ2-7, with D unresolved. This CDR3 comprises 12 residues. Germline loops: CDR1 MNHEY, CDR2 SVGAGI. The germline V and J ends were trimmed by 6 bases and 7 bases, with 13 bases remaining between them. CDR3 protein: CASRLTGSEQYF. CDR3 nucleotides: TGTGCCAGCAGGCTAACGGGTAGTGAGCAGTACTTC.

The chain links TRBV9 to TRBJ1-5; D gene uncertain. V dropped 2 bases and J dropped 7 bases, with 13 bases sitting between them. The CDR3 sequence is 14 residues long. The germline gives CDR1 SGDLS, CDR2 YYNGEE. The CDR3 sequence is CASSVSGGGQPQHF. In DNA, the CDR3 is TGTGCCAGCAGCGTCAGCGGAGGTGGCCAGCCCCAGCATTTT.

V usage is TRBV5-1 and J usage is TRBJ2-5, with TRBD2 matching 13 bases. CDR3 size: 18 residues. J gave up 4 bases and V 2 bases, and 11 bases lay outside the gene matches. The germline CDR1 and CDR2 sequences are SGHRS and YFSETQ. The CDR3 region is CASSLTPLTSGGGETQYF. CDR3 DNA sequence: TGCGCCAGCAGCTTAACCCCTCTAACTAGCGGGGGGGGAGAGACCCAGTACTTC.

This clone has only one observation. The gene calls are TRBV15 and TRBJ2-2; 8 nucleotides align to TRBD2. The CDR3 extends over 16 amino acids. V lost 5 bases to trimming and J lost 6 bases; unmatched junction nucleotides: 11. CDR1 is LNHNV and CDR2 is YYDKDF in the germline V gene (reference sequence). CDR3 sequence reads: CATSEPGLGVSGELFF. The DNA of the CDR3 is TGTGCCACCAGCGAACCGGGACTAGGGGTTTCCGGGGAGCTGTTTTTT. The whole variable domain, filled in from reference TRBV15 and TRBJ2-2, reads DAMVIQNPRYQVTQFGKPVTLSCSQTLNHNVMYWYQQKSSQAPKLLFHYYDKDFNNEADTPDNFQSRRPNTSFCFLDIRSPGLGDTAMYLCATSEPGLGVSGELFFGEGSRLTVL.

The genes are TRBV9 and TRBJ2-2; D gene unclear. Trimming stripped 1 base from V and 1 base from J, with 8 bases between. CDR3 size: 15 residues. The V gene's germline CDR1 is SGDLS and CDR2 YYNGEE. The CDR3 here is CASSVTSENTGELFF. The CDR3 coding sequence is TGTGCCAGCAGCGTAACCAGCGAGAACACCGGGGAGCTGTTTTTT.

This chain uses TRBV30 with TRBJ1-1; D unresolved. CDR1 is GTSNPN, CDR2 SVGIG, per germline (reference sequence). The CDR3 has 13 amino acids. The germline V and J ends were trimmed by 0 bases and 6 bases, with 11 bases remaining between them. CDR3 coding DNA: TGTGCCTGGAGTGTACTGGTGAGCTCTGAAGCTTTCTTT. Translating gives CAWSVLVSSEAFF.

The chain is built from TRBV6-6 and TRBJ2-1; D is unclear. V lost 2 bases and J lost 4, with 6 bases in between. In germline, CDR1 is MNHNY, CDR2 SVGAGI (reference sequence). The CDR3 loop spans 13 amino acids. Here the CDR3 reads CASSYGEYNEQFF. For the CDR3, the DNA is TGTGCCAGCAGTTACGGAGAGTACAATGAGCAGTTCTTC.

The rearrangement uses TRBV9 and TRBJ1-1, with a weak D call TRBD1 (6 bases). This CDR3 spans 13 amino acids. V lost 4 bases and J 1 base, leaving 8 bases between the germline ends. Germline assignment: CDR1 SGDLS and CDR2 YYNGEE. CDR3 residues: CASSQGSNTEAFF. In DNA, the CDR3 is TGTGCCAGCAGCCAGGGGTCGAACACTGAAGCTTTCTTT.

The chain is built from TRBV6-5 and TRBJ2-7; D might be TRBD1 (5 bases). CDR1 is MNHEY, CDR2 SVGAGI, per germline. V dropped 6 bases and J dropped 2 bases, with 5 bases sitting between them. This CDR3 is built from 11 residues. Here the CDR3 reads CASRGPYEQYF. CDR3 nucleotides: TGTGCCAGCAGGGGGCCCTACGAGCAGTACTTC.

The V and J genes are TRBV27 and TRBJ2-7; TRBD1 is a possible D gene (5 bases). Deletions cut 3 bases from V and 5 bases from J, with 11 bases between. CDR3 length: 13 residues. Per germline, CDR1 MNHEY and CDR2 SMNVEV (reference sequence). This CDR3 reads CASSLGRVDEQYF. The CDR3 DNA sequence: TGTGCCAGCAGTTTGGGCAGGGTTGACGAGCAGTACTTC.

The gene calls are TRBV5-4 and TRBJ2-5; tentatively, D is TRBD2 (5 bases). This CDR3 is built from 15 residues. V lost 2 bases and J lost 5, with 16 bases in between. Germline V gene lookup returns CDR1 SGHNT and CDR2 YYREEE (reference sequence). The CDR3 is CASSFPKASLETQYF. For the CDR3, the DNA is TGTGCCAGCAGCTTCCCCAAGGCTAGCCTCGAGACCCAGTACTTC.

The V gene is TRBV6-2 or TRBV6-3, the J gene TRBJ2-7; 9 nucleotides match TRBD1. V lost 4 bases and J lost 3; bases outside the gene matches: 4. CDR1 and CDR2 (germline): MNHEY, SVGEGT. The CDR3 is made up of 14 amino acids. The CDR3 nucleotides read TGTGCCAGCAGTTCGGGACAGGGACGCTACGAGCAGTACTTC. Translated: CASSSGQGRYEQYF.

The chain combines TRBV2 with TRBJ2-7, with D unresolved. The germline V gene has CDR1 SNHLY and CDR2 FYNNEI. The CDR3 has 13 amino acids. V shed 4 bases and J shed 3 bases, with 10 bases lying between them. Here the CDR3 reads CASSVEQFYEQYF. In DNA form, the CDR3 reads TGTGCCAGCAGTGTTGAACAGTTCTACGAGCAGTACTTC.

This sequence joins TRBV7-9 and TRBJ1-1; D remains unclear. The CDR3 runs 16 residues. Germline lookup yields CDR1 SEHNR and CDR2 FQNEAQ (reference sequence). V was cut by 1 base and J by 6 bases, with 18 bases left in between. The chain's CDR3 is CASSLVFSRVRAEAFF. The CDR3 region has the DNA TGTGCCAGCAGCTTAGTTTTCTCGAGGGTGAGGGCTGAAGCTTTCTTT.

The CDR3 spells CASSPQALSYEQYF. CDR3 nucleotide sequence: TGTGCCAGCTCACCTCAGGCACTTTCCTACGAGCAGTACTTC. The rearrangement uses TRBV18 and TRBJ2-7; D is undetermined. Germline-derived CDR1 and CDR2 are KGHSH and LQKENI. The CDR3 is 14 residues long. V was pared by 3 bases and J by 1 base, with 10 bases between.